The 3 T cell receptor beta chains presented below share a single source sample, sequenced in a study of control samples from healthy donors and cancer patients. Data came from immunoSEQ multiplex PCR; TCRdb stores just in-frame clones and leaves some out. Of 84,000 or so clones in the sample, roughly 91% were seen once. The specimen sequenced was blood. These receptors all come from a man aged 25-45 years in good health.

This chain connects TRBV19 to TRBJ2-1; unclear D gene. Germline assignment: CDR1 LNHDA and CDR2 SQIVND (reference sequence). The CDR3 consists of 12 residues. Trimming removed 6 bases at V and 4 bases at J, with 7 bases between. CDR3 DNA sequence: TGTGCCAGTAGGGCCGCTTACAATGAGCAGTTCTTC. Its translation: CASRAAYNEQFF.

V gene TRBV11-2 combines with J gene TRBJ2-1; 7 bases agree with TRBD2. With 1 base clipped from V and 10 bases from J, the junction kept 19 bases outside the gene matches. The CDR3 is 18 amino acids. Germline V gene data show CDR1 as SGHAT and CDR2 as FQNNGV. Here the CDR3 reads CASSLAEEGLVGYWEQFF. CDR3 in DNA: TGTGCCAGCAGCTTAGCTGAAGAAGGACTAGTAGGCTATTGGGAGCAGTTCTTC.

The chain employs TRBV29-1 and TRBJ2-3, with 13 bases matching TRBD2. The CDR3 consists of 15 residues. From germline, CDR1 is SQVTM and CDR2 ANQGSEA. After removal of 5 bases from V and 4 bases from J, the junction contained 6 bases not matched to a gene. The CDR3 region has the DNA TGCAGCGTTATAGGGACTAGCGGGATTGCAGATACGCAGTATTTT. Its protein product is CSVIGTSGIADTQYF.